One sample yielded the 20 T cell receptor beta chains listed below, sequenced in a study of shared clonotypes between healthy human individuals. Produced via immunoSEQ multiplex PCR; TCRdb's table is partial and in-frame only. The data show some 2,500,000 clones, roughly 93% seen once. Sequencing was done on a sample of naive CD4+ T cells from PBMCs. Subset: CD45RA+ positively selected. The receptors were sampled from a man aged 18-30 years in good health. Some clones in this sample may be carry-over from other donors' samples.

This chain connects TRBV4-2 to TRBJ1-1; 7 positions agree with TRBD1. V trimming: 0 bases; J trimming: 3 bases; junction bases outside the gene matches: 4. Germline V gene sequence: CDR1 LGHNA, CDR2 YNFKEQ. This CDR3 spans 15 amino acids. The CDR3 here is CASSQEWTGYTEAFF. Here the CDR3 DNA reads TGTGCCAGCAGCCAAGAGTGGACAGGTTACACTGAAGCTTTCTTT.

This clone occurred once. This chain links TRBV19 with TRBJ1-5; 12 bases fit TRBD1. The CDR3 runs to 19 residues. With V trimmed by 2 bases and J by 6 bases, 14 bases remained unmatched. The germline V gene encodes CDR1 LNHDA and CDR2 SQIVND (reference sequence). This chain's CDR3 is CASSIWGTGGPMNGQPQHF. The DNA of the CDR3 is TGTGCCAGTAGTATATGGGGGACAGGGGGCCCTATGAACGGTCAGCCCCAGCATTTT.

V usage is TRBV7-8 and J usage is TRBJ1-2; TRBD1 might be the D (6 bases). V was shortened by 5 bases and J by 7 bases, with 23 bases between the two germline ends. Germline CDR1 and CDR2: SGHVS and FQNEAQ. The CDR3 has 16 residues. CDR3 residues: CASSGRDTSIVGGYTF. The CDR3 DNA sequence: TGTGCCAGCAGCGGCCGGGACACGTCCATAGTTGGTGGCTACACCTTC.

The chain carries TRBV5-1 and TRBJ2-7, with 15 bases fitting TRBD2. Germline V gene sequence: CDR1 SGHRS, CDR2 YFSETQ. The CDR3 consists of 22 residues. J was trimmed by 0 bases and V by 3 bases; bases with no gene match: 19. The CDR3 here is CASSYREQAGTSGRIRSYEQYF. The CDR3 DNA follows: TGCGCCAGCAGCTACCGGGAACAGGCCGGGACTAGCGGGAGGATCCGCTCCTACGAGCAGTACTTC.

The chain employs TRBV10-2 and TRBJ2-1, with D unclear. The CDR3 consists of 14 residues. Germline V lookup: CDR1 WSHSY, CDR2 SAAADI. V lost 2 bases, J lost 7 bases, and 12 bases lay in between. CDR3 sequence: CASSERARVNEQFF. The CDR3 DNA reads TGCGCCAGCAGTGAGAGGGCTAGGGTGAATGAGCAGTTCTTC.

This chain links TRBV7-8 with TRBJ2-1; the D gene is possibly TRBD1 (7 bases). Germline assignment: CDR1 SGHVS and CDR2 FQNEAQ. CDR3 length equals 12 residues. V lost 5 bases to trimming and J lost 7 bases, with 9 bases between them. The CDR3 is CASSAGGNEQFF. The CDR3, as DNA: TGTGCCAGCAGCGCAGGGGGGAATGAGCAGTTCTTC.

The V gene is TRBV2, the J gene TRBJ2-7, with TRBD1 matching over 9 bases. Germline CDR1 reads SNHLY; CDR2 reads FYNNEI. After removal of 1 base from V and 2 bases from J, the junction contained 3 bases not matched to a gene. This CDR3 is built from 15 residues. The CDR3 DNA sequence: TGTGCCAGCAGTGAAGAGACAGGGGGGACCTACGAGCAGTACTTC. Translated, it gives CASSEETGGTYEQYF.

This clone was detected a few times. This sample also contains other DNA sequences that code for the same CDR3. This chain uses TRBV28 with TRBJ2-7; a weak D match, TRBD1 (5 bases). Between the trimmed V and J ends, which lost 7 bases and 1 base, there was a span of 5 bases. CDR3 length: 11 amino acids. From germline, CDR1 is MDHEN and CDR2 SYDVKM. In DNA, the CDR3 is TGTGCCAGCACAGGGTCCTACGAGCAGTACTTC. Translated, it gives CASTGSYEQYF.

The J gene is TRBJ2-5, the V gene TRBV4-1; TRBD2 matches 11 bases. The J segment lost 5 bases and the V segment lost 1 base, leaving 3 bases of the junction unmatched. Looked up from germline, CDR1 is MGHRA and CDR2 is YSYEKL. The CDR3 spans 15 residues. The CDR3 bases are TGCGCCAGCAGCCAAGGACTAGCGGGAATGGAGACCCAGTACTTC. Translation gives CASSQGLAGMETQYF.

The gene calls are TRBV9 and TRBJ2-7, with D possibly matching TRBD2 (5 bases). The CDR3 extends over 12 amino acids. CDR1 SGDLS and CDR2 YYNGEE come from the germline V gene. V was trimmed by 4 bases and J by 2 bases, leaving 7 bases between them. In DNA, the CDR3 is TGTGCCAGCAGCCGGGGAGCCTACGAGCAGTACTTC. Encoded protein: CASSRGAYEQYF.

This clone turned up a few times. The chain employs TRBV7-9 and TRBJ1-1; unclear D gene. Germline V gene lookup returns CDR1 SEHNR and CDR2 FQNEAQ (reference sequence). CDR3 length: 14 amino acids. V was pared by 3 bases and J by 1 base, with 9 bases between. The CDR3 nucleotides are TGTGCCAGCAGCTTCTCAATCTCGAACACTGAAGCTTTCTTT. Protein product: CASSFSISNTEAFF.

The genes are TRBV2 and TRBJ1-1; D call uncertain. In germline, CDR1 is SNHLY, CDR2 FYNNEI. Trimming removed 7 bases at V and 2 bases at J, with 14 bases between. The CDR3 has 14 amino acids. The CDR3 region is CASKREAGNTEAFF. CDR3 DNA: TGTGCCAGCAAGCGCGAGGCGGGAAACACTGAAGCTTTCTTT.

The chain uses TRBV7-8 and TRBJ2-3; D not certain. With 4 bases removed from V and 2 bases from J, the gap between germline ends came to 7 bases. Germline-derived CDR1 and CDR2 are SGHVS and FQNEAQ. This CDR3 comprises 13 residues. CDR3: CASSSHTTDTQYF. Here the CDR3 DNA reads TGTGCCAGCAGCTCCCACACCACAGATACGCAGTATTTT. The whole variable domain, remainder taken from reference TRBV7-8 and TRBJ2-3, is GAGVSQSPRYKVAKRGQDVALRCDPISGHVSLFWYQQALGQGPEFLTYFQNEAQLDKSGLPSDRFFAERPEGSVSTLKIQRTQQEDSAVYLCASSSHTTDTQYFGPGTRLTVL.

The rearrangement uses TRBV7-2 and TRBJ2-7; 8 bases align to TRBD2. J lost 4 bases, V lost 5 bases, and 13 bases had no gene match. Germline V gives CDR1 SGHTA, CDR2 FQGNSA. This CDR3 is built from 16 residues. The DNA of the CDR3 is TGTGCCAGCAGCAAGAGATCCAGCGGGAGAGGTTACGAGCAGTACTTC. It codes for CASSKRSSGRGYEQYF. The whole variable domain, filled in from reference TRBV7-2 and TRBJ2-7, reads GAGVSQSPSNKVTEKGKDVELRCDPISGHTALYWYRQSLGQGLEFLIYFQGNSAPDKSGLPSDRFSAERTGGSVSTLTIQRTQQEDSAVYLCASSKRSSGRGYEQYFGPGTRLTVT.

This clone appeared once. The chain has TRBV20-1 and TRBJ2-5; D not certain. The CDR3 runs 11 residues. Germline-derived CDR1 and CDR2 are DFQATT and SNEGSKA (reference sequence). Deletions cut 7 bases from V and 5 bases from J, with 11 bases between. CDR3 nucleotides: TGCAGTGGGGCGTTCCGCGAGACCCAGTACTTC. Amino acid sequence: CSGAFRETQYF.

The chain recombines TRBV19 with TRBJ2-2, with D unresolved. Trimming shortened V by 5 bases and J by 0 bases, and 7 bases separated the two germline ends. The CDR3 is made up of 14 amino acids. The germline CDR1 and CDR2 sequences are LNHDA and SQIVND (reference sequence). The DNA for the CDR3 is TGTGCCAGTAGTTACGTCACGAACACCGGGGAGCTGTTTTTT. Its protein product is CASSYVTNTGELFF.

This chain links TRBV5-6 with TRBJ1-3; 9 bases agree with TRBD1. J was trimmed by 0 bases and V by 4 bases; bases with no gene match: 5. Per the germline V gene, CDR1 is SGHDT and CDR2 is YYEEEE. The CDR3 covers 16 residues. CDR3 sequence (DNA): TGTGCCAGCAGCCGACAGGGGGTTCTCTCTGGAAACACCATATATTTT. Translated, it gives CASSRQGVLSGNTIYF.

This clone was seen once. V and J are TRBV5-5 and TRBJ2-1; TRBD1 might be the D (6 bases). Between the trimmed V and J ends, which lost 2 bases and 6 bases, there was a span of 15 bases. The CDR3 runs to 15 residues. Looked up from germline, CDR1 is SGHKS and CDR2 is YYEKEE (reference sequence). The DNA for the CDR3 is TGTGCCAGCAGCTTTATCCCTTCGACAGGCAATGAGCAGTTCTTC. Its translation: CASSFIPSTGNEQFF. Complete variable domain (other parts from reference TRBV5-5 and TRBJ2-1): DAGVTQSPTHLIKTRGQQVTLRCSPISGHKSVSWYQQVLGQGPQFIFQYYEKEERGRGNFPDRFSARQFPNYSSELNVNALLLGDSALYLCASSFIPSTGNEQFFGPGTRLTVL.

As to this clone: The sample has other DNA sequences that encode this CDR3 too. The chain recombines TRBV28 with TRBJ2-7; 7 bases agree with TRBD1. The J segment lost 1 base and the V segment lost 9 bases, leaving 6 bases of the junction unmatched. Germline CDR1 reads MDHEN; CDR2 reads SYDVKM. The CDR3 runs to 13 residues. Written as DNA, the CDR3 is TGTGCCAGTCGGACAGGAGCTTCCTACGAGCAGTACTTC. Amino acids: CASRTGASYEQYF.

This sequence joins TRBV19 and TRBJ2-2, with D perhaps matching TRBD1 (6 bases). The CDR3 has 15 amino acids. The V end lost 9 bases, the J end lost 1 base, and 15 bases lay between the germline ends. The germline gives CDR1 LNHDA, CDR2 SQIVND (reference sequence). In DNA form, the CDR3 reads TGTGCCAGCCGGCTACAGGGTGTGAACACCGGGGAGCTGTTTTTT. Protein product: CASRLQGVNTGELFF.